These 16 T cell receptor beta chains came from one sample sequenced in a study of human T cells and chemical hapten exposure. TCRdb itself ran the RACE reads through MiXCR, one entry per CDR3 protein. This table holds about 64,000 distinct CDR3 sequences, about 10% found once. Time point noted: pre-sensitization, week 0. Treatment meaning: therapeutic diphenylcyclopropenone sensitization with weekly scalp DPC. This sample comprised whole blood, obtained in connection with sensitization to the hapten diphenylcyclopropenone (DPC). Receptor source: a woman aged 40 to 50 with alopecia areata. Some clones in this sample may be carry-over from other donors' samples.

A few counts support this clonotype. The CDR3 bases are TGTGCCAGCAGCGGGGCTGCGGGACCTGGGGCCAACGTCCTGACTTTC. Protein product: CASSGAAGPGANVLTF. This chain joins TRBV5-5 and TRBJ2-6; possible D gene TRBD2, 6 bases. The CDR3 totals 16 residues. Per the germline V gene, CDR1 is SGHKS and CDR2 is YYEKEE (reference sequence). V was cut by 4 bases and J by 2 bases, with 13 bases left in between.

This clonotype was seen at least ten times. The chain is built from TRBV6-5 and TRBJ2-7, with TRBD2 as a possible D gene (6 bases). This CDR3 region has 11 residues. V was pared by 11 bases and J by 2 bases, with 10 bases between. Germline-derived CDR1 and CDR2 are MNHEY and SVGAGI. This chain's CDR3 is CAAGTPYEQYF. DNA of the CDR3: TGTGCCGCGGGGACTCCCTACGAGCAGTACTTC.

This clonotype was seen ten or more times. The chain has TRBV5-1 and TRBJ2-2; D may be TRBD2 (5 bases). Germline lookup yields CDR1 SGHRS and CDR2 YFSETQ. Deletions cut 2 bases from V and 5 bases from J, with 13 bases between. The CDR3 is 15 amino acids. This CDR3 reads CASSFTSGGTGELFF. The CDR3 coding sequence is TGCGCCAGCAGCTTCACTAGTGGTGGGACCGGGGAGCTGTTTTTT.

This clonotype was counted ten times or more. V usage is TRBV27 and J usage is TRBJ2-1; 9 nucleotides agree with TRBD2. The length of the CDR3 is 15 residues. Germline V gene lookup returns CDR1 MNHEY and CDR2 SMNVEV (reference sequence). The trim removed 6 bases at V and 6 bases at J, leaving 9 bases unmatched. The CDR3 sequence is CASRLGREGRNEQFF. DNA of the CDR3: TGTGCCAGCAGGTTGGGGCGGGAGGGCCGCAATGAGCAGTTCTTC.

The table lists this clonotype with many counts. The CDR3 DNA reads as TGTGCCAGCAGTCGGCAGGGTGTCCACACTGAAGCTTTCTTT. Amino acid sequence: CASSRQGVHTEAFF. The V gene is TRBV7-8, the J gene TRBJ1-1; possibly TRBD1 for D (5 bases). CDR1 is SGHVS and CDR2 is FQNEAQ in the germline V gene. Trimming removed 6 bases from V and 3 bases from J, with 14 bases in between. The CDR3 spans 14 residues.

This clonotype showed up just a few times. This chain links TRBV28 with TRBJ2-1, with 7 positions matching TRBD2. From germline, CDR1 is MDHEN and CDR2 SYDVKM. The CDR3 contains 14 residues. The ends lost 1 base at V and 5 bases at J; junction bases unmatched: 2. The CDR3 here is CASSLFAGDNEQFF. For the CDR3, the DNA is TGTGCCAGCAGTTTATTTGCGGGGGACAATGAGCAGTTCTTC.

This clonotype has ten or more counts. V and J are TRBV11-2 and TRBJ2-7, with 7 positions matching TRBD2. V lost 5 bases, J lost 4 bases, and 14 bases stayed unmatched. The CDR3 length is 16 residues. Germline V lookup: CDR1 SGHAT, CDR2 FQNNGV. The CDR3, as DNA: TGTGCCAGCAGCCCCCGCTGGGGGGGGAGGGCTTACGAGCAGTACTTC. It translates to CASSPRWGGRAYEQYF.

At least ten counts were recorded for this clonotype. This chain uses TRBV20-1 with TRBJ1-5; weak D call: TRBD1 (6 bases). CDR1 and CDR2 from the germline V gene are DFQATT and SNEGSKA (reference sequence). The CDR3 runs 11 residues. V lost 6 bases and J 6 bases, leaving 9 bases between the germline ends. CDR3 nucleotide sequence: TGCAGTGCCACGGACAGTCAGCCCCAGCATTTT. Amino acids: CSATDSQPQHF.

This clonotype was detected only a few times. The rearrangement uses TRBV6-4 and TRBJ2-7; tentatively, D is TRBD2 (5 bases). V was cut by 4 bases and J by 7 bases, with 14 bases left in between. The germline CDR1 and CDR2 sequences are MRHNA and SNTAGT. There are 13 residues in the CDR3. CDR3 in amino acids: CASSVASYGEQYF. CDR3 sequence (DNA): TGTGCCAGCAGTGTCGCTAGCTACGGGGAGCAGTACTTC.

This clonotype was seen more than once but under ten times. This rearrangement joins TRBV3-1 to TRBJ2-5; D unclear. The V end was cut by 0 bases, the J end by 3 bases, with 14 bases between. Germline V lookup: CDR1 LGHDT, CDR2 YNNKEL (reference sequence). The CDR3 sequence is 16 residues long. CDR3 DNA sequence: TGTGCCAGCAGCCAAGATAGGCACTCCAGCGAAGAGACCCAGTACTTC. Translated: CASSQDRHSSEETQYF.

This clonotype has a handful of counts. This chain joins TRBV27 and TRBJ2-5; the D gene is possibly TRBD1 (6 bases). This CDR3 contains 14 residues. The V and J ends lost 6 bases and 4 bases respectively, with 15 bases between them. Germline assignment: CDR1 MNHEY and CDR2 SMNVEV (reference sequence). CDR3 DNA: TGTGCCAGCAGGCACAGGGTTATGGGAGAGACCCAGTACTTC. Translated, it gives CASRHRVMGETQYF.

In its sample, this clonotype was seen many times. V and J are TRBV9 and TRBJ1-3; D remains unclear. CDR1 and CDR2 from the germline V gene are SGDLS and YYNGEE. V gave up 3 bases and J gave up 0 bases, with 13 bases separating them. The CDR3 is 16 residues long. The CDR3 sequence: CASSAYQTDSGNTIYF. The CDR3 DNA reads TGTGCCAGCAGCGCCTATCAGACTGACTCTGGAAACACCATATATTTT.

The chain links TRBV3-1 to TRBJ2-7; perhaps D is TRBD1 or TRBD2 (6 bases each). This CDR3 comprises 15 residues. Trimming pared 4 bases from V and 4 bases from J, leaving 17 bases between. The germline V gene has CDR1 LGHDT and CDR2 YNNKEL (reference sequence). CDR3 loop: CASSLGGPAPYEQYF. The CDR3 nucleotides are TGTGCCAGCAGCCTGGGGGGCCCGGCCCCATACGAGCAGTACTTC.

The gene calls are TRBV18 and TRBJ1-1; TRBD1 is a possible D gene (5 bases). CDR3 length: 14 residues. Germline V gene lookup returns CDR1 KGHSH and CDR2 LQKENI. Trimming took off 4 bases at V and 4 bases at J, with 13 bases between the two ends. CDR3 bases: TGTGCCAGCTCACGAGAGGGGATGGGCACTGAAGCTTTCTTT. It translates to CASSREGMGTEAFF.

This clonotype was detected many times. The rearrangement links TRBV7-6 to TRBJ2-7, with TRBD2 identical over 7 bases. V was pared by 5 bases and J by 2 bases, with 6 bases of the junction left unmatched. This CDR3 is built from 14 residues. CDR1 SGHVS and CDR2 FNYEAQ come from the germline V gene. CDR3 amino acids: CASSATSVAYEQYF. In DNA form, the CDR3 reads TGTGCCAGCAGCGCCACTAGCGTCGCCTACGAGCAGTACTTC.

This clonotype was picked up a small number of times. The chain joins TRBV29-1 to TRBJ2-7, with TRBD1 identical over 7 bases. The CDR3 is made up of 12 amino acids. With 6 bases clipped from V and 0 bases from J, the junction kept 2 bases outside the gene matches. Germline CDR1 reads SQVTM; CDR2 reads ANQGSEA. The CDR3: CSVGDSSYEQYF. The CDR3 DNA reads TGCAGCGTAGGGGACAGCTCCTACGAGCAGTACTTC.